The 18 T cell receptor beta chains below all came from one sample that was sequenced in a study of T-cell reconstitution after alpha-beta-depleted transplantation in children. Preparation of the TCRbeta library involved a method that used unique molecular identifiers. TCRdb redid the calling of the PCR reads with MiXCR, one entry per CDR3 protein. The sample shows about a million distinct CDR3 sequences, around 30% of them seen only once. This material consisted of PBMCs, mostly from graft donor cells, taken 360 days after TCRalphabeta/CD19-depleted stem cell transplant. The source of these receptors is a boy in the first two years of life who had a stem cell transplant for SCID, so the T cells may come from the graft donor.

This rearrangement joins TRBV6-5 to TRBJ1-5; 8 bases align to TRBD1. Germline V lookup: CDR1 MNHEY, CDR2 SVGAGI. J gave up 3 bases and V 6 bases, and 4 bases lay outside the gene matches. The CDR3 loop spans 14 amino acids. Here the CDR3 reads CASSQDRANQPQHF. The CDR3 coding sequence is TGTGCCAGCAGCCAGGACAGGGCCAATCAGCCCCAGCATTTT.

The chain is built from TRBV28 and TRBJ2-5, with 8 positions matching TRBD2. The V segment lost 7 bases and the J segment 5 bases; nucleotides outside the gene matches: 9. CDR3 length: 14 residues. Per the germline V gene, CDR1 is MDHEN and CDR2 is SYDVKM. CDR3 region: CASTTREGWETQYF. The CDR3 region has the DNA TGTGCCAGCACCACACGGGAGGGGTGGGAGACCCAGTACTTC.

This clonotype was seen a handful of times. The V call is TRBV7-2, the J call TRBJ2-3; 8 bases map to TRBD2. The CDR3 sequence is 17 residues long. J gave up 2 bases and V 5 bases, and 12 bases lay outside the gene matches. CDR1 is SGHTA, CDR2 FQGNSA, per germline. CDR3 in DNA: TGTGCCAGCAGCCCCCTCTATGGGCGGGGGGCCACAGATACGCAGTATTTT. Its protein is CASSPLYGRGATDTQYF. The whole variable domain, filled in from reference TRBV7-2 and TRBJ2-3, reads GAGVSQSPSNKVTEKGKDVELRCDPISGHTALYWYRQSLGQGLEFLIYFQGNSAPDKSGLPSDRFSAERTGGSVSTLTIQRTQQEDSAVYLCASSPLYGRGATDTQYFGPGTRLTVL.

The rearrangement uses TRBV7-3 and TRBJ2-1, with a tentative D call TRBD2 (5 bases). V was trimmed by 1 base and J by 2 bases, leaving 9 bases between them. This CDR3 is 15 amino acids long. Looked up from germline, CDR1 is SGHTA and CDR2 is FQGTGA. The chain's CDR3 is CASSLIQEAYNEQFF. DNA for the CDR3: TGTGCCAGCAGCTTAATTCAGGAGGCCTACAATGAGCAGTTCTTC.

This clonotype was observed a few times. The V call is TRBV12-3 or TRBV12-4, the J call TRBJ2-2; D may be TRBD2 (5 bases). V shed 6 bases and J shed 4 bases, with 12 bases lying between them. This CDR3 spans 14 amino acids. CDR3 in amino acids: CASSVTRGTGELFF. In DNA, the CDR3 is TGTGCCAGCAGCGTTACCCGGGGCACCGGGGAGCTGTTTTTT.

The V gene is TRBV2, the J gene TRBJ1-1; the match to TRBD1 covers 9 bases. Unmatched junction bases numbered 6, after V lost 6 bases and J lost 1 base. The CDR3 runs to 15 residues. The germline V gene encodes CDR1 SNHLY and CDR2 FYNNEI. The CDR3 coding sequence is TGTGCCAGCAGGGCCCGGACAGGGGAGAACACTGAAGCTTTCTTT. This codes for CASRARTGENTEAFF.

This sequence joins TRBV5-1 and TRBJ2-2, with D maybe TRBD2 (6 bases). The CDR3 covers 15 residues. The V end was cut by 4 bases, the J end by 5 bases, with 15 bases between. The germline gives CDR1 SGHRS, CDR2 YFSETQ. This chain's CDR3 is CASSPREGGTGELFF. CDR3 bases: TGCGCCAGCAGCCCCCGTGAGGGAGGAACCGGGGAGCTGTTTTTT. Full variable domain (missing parts from reference TRBV5-1 and TRBJ2-2): KAGVTQTPRYLIKTRGQQVTLSCSPISGHRSVSWYQQTPGQGLQFLFEYFSETQRNKGNFPGRFSGRQFSNSRSEMNVSTLELGDSALYLCASSPREGGTGELFFGEGSRLTVL.

In its sample, this clonotype was seen a few times. The CDR3 DNA reads TGTGCCAGCAGTTTCCGAGGCAGGGTGGTTGAGACCCAGTACTTC. Translated, it gives CASSFRGRVVETQYF. The V gene is TRBV12-3 or TRBV12-4, the J gene TRBJ2-5; perhaps TRBD1 as D (5 bases). The V end lost 3 bases, the J end lost 5 bases, and 16 bases lay between the germline ends. The CDR3 extends over 15 amino acids.

CDR3 DNA sequence: TGTGCCACCAGCCCGAACGACAGGGGTCCCGGGGAGCTGTTTTTT. Amino acid sequence: CATSPNDRGPGELFF. The J gene is TRBJ2-2, the V gene TRBV15; 8 nucleotides match TRBD1. The CDR3 totals 15 residues. The V gene end was trimmed by 5 bases and the J gene end by 6 bases; junction bases not matched to a gene: 8. CDR1 and CDR2 from the germline V gene are LNHNV and YYDKDF (reference sequence). The full variable domain, rest sourced from reference TRBV15 and TRBJ2-2, is DAMVIQNPRYQVTQFGKPVTLSCSQTLNHNVMYWYQQKSSQAPKLLFHYYDKDFNNEADTPDNFQSRRPNTSFCFLDIRSPGLGDTAMYLCATSPNDRGPGELFFGEGSRLTVL.

This clonotype was picked up many times. The chain recombines TRBV6-5 with TRBJ1-1; D gene ambiguous. Trimming took 0 bases from V and 0 from J, leaving 8 bases between them. The CDR3 loop spans 15 amino acids. CDR1 is MNHEY and CDR2 is SVGAGI in the germline V gene. In DNA form, the CDR3 reads TGTGCCAGCAGTTACTCCCCGAAGTTGAACACTGAAGCTTTCTTT. Its protein is CASSYSPKLNTEAFF.

This clonotype was counted only a few times. The V and J genes are TRBV10-3 and TRBJ1-2, with D possibly matching TRBD1 (5 bases). V lost 4 bases, J lost 2 bases, and 5 bases lay in between. The germline gives CDR1 ENHRY, CDR2 SYGVKD. The CDR3 covers 12 residues. The CDR3 DNA reads as TGTGCCATCAGTGGGGGGAACTATGGCTACACCTTC. As protein: CAISGGNYGYTF.

This clonotype was detected only a few times. The chain has TRBV2 and TRBJ2-1; 9 nucleotides match TRBD1. Germline CDR1 reads SNHLY; CDR2 reads FYNNEI. The CDR3 totals 13 residues. Trimming cost V 6 bases and J 7 bases; bases outside gene matches: 4. CDR3 bases: TGTGCCAGCAGAGCGACAGGGGGGAATGAGCAGTTCTTC. Translating it yields CASRATGGNEQFF.

The chain joins TRBV25-1 to TRBJ2-6, with D perhaps TRBD2 (5 bases). V shed 6 bases and J shed 9 bases, with 9 bases lying between them. Germline V lookup: CDR1 MGHDK, CDR2 SYGVNS. This CDR3 comprises 12 residues. The CDR3 here is CASSPGLNVLTF. Written as DNA, the CDR3 is TGTGCCAGCAGCCCCGGACTCAACGTCCTGACTTTC. The full variable domain, rest sourced from reference TRBV25-1 and TRBJ2-6, is EADIYQTPRYLVIGTGKKITLECSQTMGHDKMYWYQQDPGMELHLIHYSYGVNSTEKGDLSSESTVSRIRTEHFPLTLESARPSHTSQYLCASSPGLNVLTFGAGSRLTVL.

J is TRBJ1-3 and V is TRBV13; D is uncertain. The CDR3 is 17 amino acids. Trimming took off 4 bases at V and 0 bases at J, with 16 bases between the two ends. CDR1 is PRHDT and CDR2 is FYEKMQ in the germline V gene (reference sequence). CDR3 protein: CASSSRPKAPSGNTIYF. DNA of the CDR3: TGTGCCAGCAGCTCCCGCCCGAAGGCACCCTCTGGAAACACCATATATTTT.

This clonotype appeared a few times. The chain employs TRBV3-1 and TRBJ1-1; D is uncertain. Trimming shortened V by 4 bases and J by 0 bases, and 9 bases separated the two germline ends. This CDR3 is built from 14 residues. Looked up from germline, CDR1 is LGHDT and CDR2 is YNNKEL (reference sequence). The CDR3 region is CASSPNVLNTEAFF. The DNA for the CDR3 is TGTGCCAGCAGCCCCAATGTCCTGAACACTGAAGCTTTCTTT.

This clonotype occurred a few times. The chain links TRBV6-2 or TRBV6-3 to TRBJ1-1; the D gene is possibly TRBD1 (5 bases). CDR3 size: 14 residues. Germline-derived CDR1 and CDR2 are MNHEY and SVGEGT. V was clipped by 4 bases and J by 1 base, with 10 bases between them. The CDR3 region has the DNA TGTGCCAGCAGTTGGGCGGGGGGGAACACTGAAGCTTTCTTT. Its translation is CASSWAGGNTEAFF.

This chain uses TRBV15 with TRBJ2-1, with 8 bases matching TRBD2. CDR1 is LNHNV and CDR2 is YYDKDF in the germline V gene (reference sequence). The CDR3 runs 17 residues. J gave up 3 bases and V 0 bases, and 7 bases lay outside the gene matches. CDR3: CATSRDPGAGDYNEQFF. DNA for the CDR3: TGTGCCACCAGCAGAGATCCTGGAGCGGGGGACTACAATGAGCAGTTCTTC.

V is TRBV11-2 and J is TRBJ2-5, with 10 bases fitting TRBD2. The junction had 9 bases not matched to a gene; V was cut back by 3 bases and J by 5 bases. This CDR3 spans 16 amino acids. Germline CDR1 SGHAT, CDR2 FQNNGV. For the CDR3, the DNA is TGTGCCAGCAGCTTTGGAGCGGGGGGGCCTTGGGAGACCCAGTACTTC. Translation gives CASSFGAGGPWETQYF.